This TCR beta chain came from a study of cytomegalovirus exposure and HLA in healthy donors. Background on the study: Earlier work reported about 110 million unique TCR beta sequences from about 200 million T cells.

Of note for this clone: As yet, its antigen is unknown.

There are 17 residues in the CDR3. The germline gives CDR1 LGHNA, CDR2 YNFKEQ. V dropped 5 bases and J dropped 5; count of bases not matched to a gene: 12. Researchers ran the PCR with 60 Vbeta and 13 Jbeta primers. Sequencing used immunoSEQ multiplex PCR; TCRdb keeps in-frame clones, though not all of them. This sample yields over 200,000 clones, of which around 70% are seen a single time; 2.6% belongs to the top ten. The study, taken as a whole, reports: A later examination showed that TCR association rates differed by HLA locus, with DRB1 most and HLA-C fewest. Using the classifier, cytomegalovirus status was reportedly diagnosed with high specificity and sensitivity. There were several of the most significant clusters that appeared linked to common viral pathogens in a later analysis.

The gene calls are TRBV4-2 and TRBJ2-5; 12 bases are a match to TRBD2. The specimen was PBMCs. The sequence derives from a man aged 40-49 years in good health and CMV-seropositive. CDR3 DNA: TGTGCCAGCAGCTACTCGCAGTCTAGCGGGGGGGCGGAGACCCAGTACTTC. It specifies CASSYSQSSGGAETQYF.